The 27 T cell receptor beta chains in this list originate from one sample, sequenced in a study of T cell responses to AZD1222 COVID-19 vaccine. Profiling relied on immunoSEQ multiplex PCR, and the TCRdb table lists in-frame clones only, not all of them. The sample shows 50,000 to 70,000 clones, around 85% of them seen only once. Specimen: peripheral blood, collected on day 0 of MenACWY control vaccination. These receptors all come from an adult in good health.

V gene TRBV5-1 combines with J gene TRBJ2-2; 9 bases map to TRBD1. The CDR3 runs to 15 residues. The germline gives CDR1 SGHRS, CDR2 YFSETQ. V was clipped by 2 bases and J by 3 bases; unmatched bases: 2. The CDR3 bases are TGCGCCAGCAGCTTTAGGACAGGGGACACCGGGGAGCTGTTTTTT. Its protein product is CASSFRTGDTGELFF.

V gene TRBV28 combines with J gene TRBJ1-1, with TRBD1 as a possible D gene (5 bases). With 8 bases removed from V and 4 bases from J, the gap between germline ends came to 11 bases. This CDR3 contains 12 residues. Germline-derived CDR1 and CDR2 are MDHEN and SYDVKM. The CDR3 bases are TGTGCCAGCCAGGGACGGCGCACTGAAGCTTTCTTT. Encoded protein: CASQGRRTEAFF. The whole variable domain, filled in from reference TRBV28 and TRBJ1-1, reads DVKVTQSSRYLVKRTGEKVFLECVQDMDHENMFWYRQDPGLGLRLIYFSYDVKMKEKGDIPEGYSVSREKKERFSLILESASTNQTSMYLCASQGRRTEAFFGQGTRLTVV.

The chain combines TRBV6-5 with TRBJ1-1; weak D call: TRBD1 (5 bases). The CDR3 contains 14 residues. Germline V gene data show CDR1 as MNHEY and CDR2 as SVGAGI. V dropped 9 bases and J dropped 5 bases, with 19 bases sitting between them. The CDR3 loop reads CASPGEGWRTEAFF. CDR3 nucleotides: TGTGCCAGTCCTGGAGAGGGGTGGAGGACTGAAGCTTTCTTT.

The count of this clone is one. This chain connects TRBV5-1 to TRBJ2-7, with 7 bases matching TRBD1. The CDR3 loop spans 16 amino acids. V was pared by 4 bases and J by 4 bases, with 14 bases of the junction left unmatched. Germline CDR1 and CDR2: SGHRS and YFSETQ. Here the CDR3 DNA reads TGCGCCAGCAGCCCTGATGGACAGGCCTCATCGTACGAGCAGTACTTC. Its translation: CASSPDGQASSYEQYF. The full variable domain, rest sourced from reference TRBV5-1 and TRBJ2-7, is KAGVTQTPRYLIKTRGQQVTLSCSPISGHRSVSWYQQTPGQGLQFLFEYFSETQRNKGNFPGRFSGRQFSNSRSEMNVSTLELGDSALYLCASSPDGQASSYEQYFGPGTRLTVT.

The rearrangement uses TRBV7-8 and TRBJ1-3; D is ambiguous. Germline lookup yields CDR1 SGHVS and CDR2 FQNEAQ. Trimming shortened V by 2 bases and J by 2 bases, and 19 bases separated the two germline ends. The CDR3 contains 18 residues. CDR3: CASSLFYPGNSAGNTIYF. In DNA form, the CDR3 reads TGTGCCAGCAGCTTATTTTACCCCGGGAACTCCGCTGGAAACACCATATATTTT.

This clone has only one observation. The chain uses TRBV7-9 and TRBJ2-3; 10 bases match TRBD1. The CDR3 runs to 15 residues. The trim removed 5 bases at V and 4 bases at J, leaving 6 bases unmatched. CDR1 and CDR2 from the germline V gene are SEHNR and FQNEAQ (reference sequence). DNA for the CDR3: TGTGCCAGCAGCCCCGGGACAGGGGTATCAGATACGCAGTATTTT. Its translation is CASSPGTGVSDTQYF.

The count of this clone is one. The chain carries TRBV9 and TRBJ2-2, with 9 bases identical to TRBD2. The CDR3 has 15 residues. The ends lost 3 bases at V and 2 bases at J; junction bases unmatched: 2. The germline CDR1 and CDR2 sequences are SGDLS and YYNGEE. The CDR3: CASSASGTNTGELFF. The CDR3 DNA sequence: TGTGCCAGCAGCGCTAGCGGGACCAACACCGGGGAGCTGTTTTTT.

This rearrangement joins TRBV7-2 to TRBJ1-1; unclear D gene. This CDR3 spans 12 amino acids. Germline CDR1 SGHTA, CDR2 FQGNSA. The V end was cut by 2 bases, the J end by 7 bases, with 8 bases between. CDR3 DNA sequence: TGTGCCAGCAGCTTACTTGCTGGTGAAGCTTTCTTT. This gives the protein CASSLLAGEAFF.

This chain uses TRBV28 with TRBJ2-5; possibly TRBD2 for D (5 bases). Trimming shortened V by 2 bases and J by 5 bases, and 15 bases separated the two germline ends. The CDR3 length is 15 residues. Per germline, CDR1 MDHEN and CDR2 SYDVKM. CDR3 in amino acids: CASSLVRGIGETQYF. The CDR3 DNA is TGTGCCAGCAGTTTAGTAAGAGGGATCGGGGAGACCCAGTACTTC.

This clone was recorded a few times. The chain links TRBV5-4 to TRBJ1-2; 8 nucleotides agree with TRBD1. The V gene's germline CDR1 is SGHNT and CDR2 YYREEE (reference sequence). The CDR3 covers 13 residues. The J segment lost 7 bases and the V segment lost 1 base, leaving 3 bases of the junction unmatched. CDR3 nucleotides: TGTGCCAGCAGCTTGTGGACAGGGTTTGGCTACACCTTC. Its translation is CASSLWTGFGYTF.

The chain employs TRBV30 and TRBJ1-2; weak D call: TRBD1 (6 bases). The V gene lost 1 base and the J gene lost 1 base, with 13 bases spanning the gap. The CDR3 loop spans 15 amino acids. Germline V gene lookup returns CDR1 GTSNPN and CDR2 SVGIG (reference sequence). The DNA for the CDR3 is TGTGCCTGGAGTGGGGGGCAGGCTGGTAACTATGGCTACACCTTC. The encoded protein is CAWSGGQAGNYGYTF.

This clone turned up a few times. The V call is TRBV18, the J call TRBJ2-7, with D maybe TRBD1 (5 bases). V lost 0 bases, J lost 0 bases, and 30 bases lay in between. Germline V CDR1 and CDR2: KGHSH, LQKENI. This CDR3 is 22 amino acids long. The CDR3 spells CASSPPGLRTLSPKRSSYEQYF. The CDR3 DNA reads TGTGCCAGCTCACCACCTGGCCTCAGGACACTTAGTCCCAAAAGGAGCTCCTACGAGCAGTACTTC. The full variable domain, its missing parts supplied by reference TRBV18 and TRBJ2-7, is NAGVMQNPRHLVRRRGQEARLRCSPMKGHSHVYWYRQLPEEGLKFMVYLQKENIIDESGMPKERFSAEFPKEGPSILRIQQVVRGDSAAYFCASSPPGLRTLSPKRSSYEQYFGPGTRLTVT.

This chain links TRBV28 with TRBJ2-3, with TRBD2 identical over 10 bases. Germline values: CDR1 MDHEN, CDR2 SYDVKM. The CDR3 is made up of 18 amino acids. The trim removed 3 bases at V and 3 bases at J, leaving 12 bases unmatched. Here the CDR3 reads CASSFLLAGLVGTDTQYF. The DNA for the CDR3 is TGTGCCAGCAGTTTTCTACTAGCGGGACTGGTGGGTACAGATACGCAGTATTTT.

The V gene is TRBV28, the J gene TRBJ1-1; TRBD1 aligns across 10 bases. In germline, CDR1 is MDHEN, CDR2 SYDVKM. The CDR3 has 19 residues. The junction had 15 bases not matched to a gene; V was cut back by 3 bases and J by 2 bases. CDR3 coding DNA: TGTGCCAGCAGTTTTTCTGGGACAGGGGTCAACCCGAAAAACACTGAAGCTTTCTTT. This encodes CASSFSGTGVNPKNTEAFF.

J is TRBJ2-3 and V is TRBV30; 7 bases agree with TRBD2. J was trimmed by 0 bases and V by 7 bases; bases with no gene match: 4. The CDR3 has 13 residues. CDR1 and CDR2 (germline): GTSNPN, SVGIG (reference sequence). CDR3 protein: CAFAGESTDTQYF. The CDR3 coding sequence is TGTGCCTTTGCGGGGGAAAGCACAGATACGCAGTATTTT.

This rearrangement joins TRBV6-2 or TRBV6-3 to TRBJ2-7, with a possible D match to TRBD2 (7 bases). There are 15 residues in the CDR3. V lost 5 bases and J lost 0, with 14 bases in between. Germline V gene data show CDR1 as MNHEY and CDR2 as SVGEGT. The CDR3 reads CASSLAGEGSYEQYF. Written as DNA, the CDR3 is TGTGCCAGCAGTCTCGCAGGGGAGGGCTCCTACGAGCAGTACTTC.

The V call is TRBV5-4, the J call TRBJ2-7, with 8 bases matching TRBD2. The V gene's germline CDR1 is SGHNT and CDR2 YYREEE (reference sequence). With 4 bases clipped from V and 2 bases from J, the junction kept 8 bases outside the gene matches. This CDR3 contains 15 residues. The CDR3 nucleotides read TGTGCCAGCAGCGGAAGAAGCGGGAGAGCCTACGAGCAGTACTTC. Protein: CASSGRSGRAYEQYF.

The chain is built from TRBV27 and TRBJ2-7; 10 positions match TRBD2. The CDR3 covers 15 residues. CDR1 is MNHEY, CDR2 SMNVEV, per germline (reference sequence). J lost 0 bases, V lost 7 bases, and 6 bases had no gene match. This CDR3 is CASTPLAGLSYEQYF. CDR3 DNA: TGTGCCAGCACCCCACTAGCGGGGCTCTCCTACGAGCAGTACTTC.

The V call is TRBV6-5, the J call TRBJ2-7, with 8 bases identical to TRBD2. Trimming took 5 bases from V and 2 from J; bases not matched to a gene: 8. CDR3 size: 15 residues. Germline CDR1 is MNHEY and CDR2 is SVGAGI. The CDR3 sequence is CASSPTSALAYEQYF. The CDR3 nucleotides are TGTGCCAGCAGTCCGACTAGCGCGCTGGCCTACGAGCAGTACTTC.

This clone occurred once. V gene TRBV7-9 combines with J gene TRBJ2-7, with 8 bases lining up with TRBD1. Germline V gene data show CDR1 as SEHNR and CDR2 as FQNEAQ (reference sequence). V shed 5 bases and J 3 bases; nucleotides not matched to a gene: 3. The CDR3 length is 13 residues. Here the CDR3 DNA reads TGTGCCAGCAGCACTGGACAGGGCTACGAGCAGTACTTC. Protein product: CASSTGQGYEQYF.

The rearrangement links TRBV28 to TRBJ1-2; TRBD1 matches 7 bases. V was clipped by 3 bases and J by 3 bases; unmatched bases: 10. This CDR3 spans 16 amino acids. Germline lookup yields CDR1 MDHEN and CDR2 SYDVKM. The CDR3 loop reads CASSFHGQAPYYGYTF. For the CDR3, the DNA is TGTGCCAGCAGTTTCCATGGACAGGCTCCTTACTATGGCTACACCTTC.

Concerning this clone: One end of the junction is discordant with germline, which a read error may explain. The chain recombines TRBV7-9 with TRBJ2-4, with 16 bases identical to TRBD2. Germline CDR1 and CDR2: SEHNR and FQNEAQ (reference sequence). The CDR3 is made up of 18 amino acids. The CDR3 DNA is TGTGCCAGCAGCGGGGGACTAGCGGGAGGGAGGGCCAATAACATTCAGTACTTC. It specifies CASSGGLAGGRANNIQYF.

The CDR3 is CASSLMGQGPQETQYF. CDR3 bases: TGTGCCAGCAGTTTAATGGGACAGGGGCCCCAAGAGACCCAGTACTTC. The genes are TRBV28 and TRBJ2-5, with 10 bases matching TRBD1. The length of the CDR3 is 16 residues. Unmatched junction bases numbered 4, after V lost 2 bases and J lost 1 base. Germline V gives CDR1 MDHEN, CDR2 SYDVKM.

The chain recombines TRBV6-5 with TRBJ2-3; TRBD2 aligns across 7 bases. The CDR3 has 15 amino acids. From germline, CDR1 is MNHEY and CDR2 SVGAGI. The V and J ends lost 0 bases and 7 bases, in that order; junction bases with no gene match: 7. CDR3 in DNA: TGTGCCAGCAGTTACTCGGCTAGCGGAGGAAATACGCAGTATTTT. Translated, it gives CASSYSASGGNTQYF.

The V gene is TRBV28, the J gene TRBJ1-2; D is unclear. V lost 5 bases to trimming and J lost 5 bases, with 9 bases between them. The germline V gene has CDR1 MDHEN and CDR2 SYDVKM. This CDR3 contains 12 residues. In nucleotides, the CDR3 is TGTGCCAGCAGTCCTCAGAGATATGGCTACACCTTC. This translates into CASSPQRYGYTF.

The V call is TRBV5-6, the J call TRBJ2-7; TRBD1 or TRBD2 may be the D gene (5 bases each). This CDR3 region has 15 residues. The germline V gene encodes CDR1 SGHDT and CDR2 YYEEEE. With 4 bases removed from V and 6 bases from J, the gap between germline ends came to 20 bases. The CDR3 sequence: CASSRISGRGSEQYF. The CDR3 nucleotides are TGTGCCAGCAGCCGAATCTCAGGGAGAGGTAGCGAGCAGTACTTC.

This sequence joins TRBV2 and TRBJ2-3; 14 nucleotides match TRBD2. With V trimmed by 6 bases and J by 3 bases, 8 bases remained unmatched. This CDR3 has 17 amino acids. Germline V lookup: CDR1 SNHLY, CDR2 FYNNEI. CDR3 sequence reads: CASRPGLAGDNTDTQYF. The DNA for the CDR3 is TGTGCCAGCAGACCGGGACTAGCGGGAGATAATACAGATACGCAGTATTTT.